The 30 T cell receptor beta chains below were found in one sample sequenced in a study of cytomegalovirus exposure and HLA in healthy donors. The PCR was carried out with 60 Vbeta primers and 13 Jbeta primers. Method: immunoSEQ multiplex PCR; TCRdb's copy keeps in-frame clones and lacks some. The sample holds roughly 98,000 clones, roughly 74% seen once. Material for sequencing was PBMCs. The receptors were sampled from a woman in her 70s in good health and CMV-seropositive.

The genes are TRBV9 and TRBJ2-2, with TRBD2 as a possible D gene (5 bases). V was cut by 0 bases and J by 5 bases, with 14 bases left in between. CDR1 SGDLS and CDR2 YYNGEE come from the germline V gene. The CDR3 consists of 16 residues. The CDR3 DNA sequence: TGTGCCAGCAGCGTAGTTCCCCCAGGAGGAACCGGGGAGCTGTTTTTT. It codes for CASSVVPPGGTGELFF.

The J gene is TRBJ1-5, the V gene TRBV28; 7 nucleotides line up with TRBD1. Germline values: CDR1 MDHEN, CDR2 SYDVKM. Trimming took 6 bases from V and 3 from J; bases not matched to a gene: 5. CDR3 length equals 14 residues. The chain's CDR3 is CASRTGTVNQPQHF. The CDR3 coding sequence is TGTGCCAGCAGGACCGGGACAGTCAATCAGCCCCAGCATTTT.

The chain uses TRBV10-2 and TRBJ1-2; 9 bases are a match to TRBD1. There are 14 residues in the CDR3. J lost 1 base, V lost 6 bases, and 3 bases had no gene match. Germline V gene sequence: CDR1 WSHSY, CDR2 SAAADI. CDR3 sequence (DNA): TGCGCCAGCAGCTCGGGACAGGGTAACTATGGCTACACCTTC. This encodes CASSSGQGNYGYTF.

V gene TRBV28 combines with J gene TRBJ1-1; unclear D gene. Germline values: CDR1 MDHEN, CDR2 SYDVKM. V was shortened by 4 bases and J by 0 bases, with 12 bases between the two germline ends. The CDR3 has 15 residues. The CDR3 DNA reads as TGTGCCAGCAGTTCGGGAAGGCGCATGAACACTGAAGCTTTCTTT. Its translation: CASSSGRRMNTEAFF.

This clone was detected only once. The DNA for the CDR3 is TGTGCCAGCAGTTACCCCGGGACAGGCTCCTACGAGCAGTACTTC. It specifies CASSYPGTGSYEQYF. V usage is TRBV6-6 and J usage is TRBJ2-5; 8 bases are a match to TRBD1. The J call is doubtful: the DNA matches TRBJ2-7 better. CDR3 length: 15 amino acids. Germline CDR1 is MNHNY and CDR2 is SVGAGI (reference sequence).

The gene calls are TRBV18 and TRBJ1-1; D is uncertain. The CDR3 sequence is 13 residues long. Trimming took off 3 bases at V and 0 bases at J, with 5 bases between the two ends. Looked up from germline, CDR1 is KGHSH and CDR2 is LQKENI. The CDR3 bases are TGTGCCAGCTCACCGGCCTTGAACACTGAAGCTTTCTTT. Translating it yields CASSPALNTEAFF. The full variable domain, rest sourced from reference TRBV18 and TRBJ1-1, is NAGVMQNPRHLVRRRGQEARLRCSPMKGHSHVYWYRQLPEEGLKFMVYLQKENIIDESGMPKERFSAEFPKEGPSILRIQQVVRGDSAAYFCASSPALNTEAFFGQGTRLTVV.

This chain links TRBV29-1 with TRBJ2-3, with 7 nucleotides matching TRBD2. Germline-derived CDR1 and CDR2 are SQVTM and ANQGSEA. The V and J ends lost 3 bases and 4 bases, in that order; junction bases with no gene match: 22. The CDR3 totals 19 residues. The CDR3 region has the DNA TGCAGCGTTGACTCCCCAGAGAGGGAGGGTGGAGTAGTTCCAGATACGCAGTATTTT. Its protein product is CSVDSPEREGGVVPDTQYF.

The chain has TRBV29-1 and TRBJ2-2, with D possibly matching TRBD1 (6 bases). Germline V lookup: CDR1 SQVTM, CDR2 ANQGSEA. V was shortened by 4 bases and J by 1 base, with 10 bases between the two germline ends. This CDR3 contains 14 residues. The CDR3: CSVVEQGNTGELFF. DNA for the CDR3: TGCAGCGTTGTGGAACAGGGGAACACCGGGGAGCTGTTTTTT.

The genes are TRBV4-3 and TRBJ1-6; 8 bases line up with TRBD1. Per germline, CDR1 LGHNA and CDR2 YSLEER. The CDR3 totals 18 residues. The trim removed 4 bases at V and 0 bases at J, leaving 8 bases unmatched. CDR3 region: CASSPSRQGSSYNSPLHF. The CDR3 bases are TGCGCCAGCAGCCCATCCCGACAGGGGAGCTCCTATAATTCACCCCTCCACTTT.

The gene calls are TRBV2 and TRBJ2-7; 7 bases fit TRBD1. This CDR3 has 13 residues. CDR1 is SNHLY and CDR2 is FYNNEI in the germline V gene. V lost 6 bases and J lost 2; bases outside the gene matches: 4. The CDR3 region is CASSRQGPYEQYF. The CDR3 DNA reads as TGTGCCAGCAGCAGACAGGGTCCCTACGAGCAGTACTTC. Using reference TRBV2 and TRBJ2-7 for the parts outside the CDR3, the full variable domain is EPEVTQTPSHQVTQMGQEVILRCVPISNHLYFYWYRQILGQKVEFLVSFYNNEISEKSEIFDDQFSVERPDGSNFTLKIRSTKLEDSAMYFCASSRQGPYEQYFGPGTRLTVT.

This chain links TRBV27 with TRBJ2-3; TRBD1 agrees at 11 bases. Germline CDR1 MNHEY, CDR2 SMNVEV (reference sequence). CDR3 size: 14 residues. Trimming removed 6 bases from V and 6 bases from J; junction bases left unmatched: 5. CDR3 DNA: TGTGCCAGCAGCAGGACAGGGGGCTGGGATACGCAGTATTTT. It specifies CASSRTGGWDTQYF.

The chain links TRBV7-9 to TRBJ2-7; 11 bases map to TRBD2. V dropped 4 bases and J dropped 2; count of bases not matched to a gene: 13. Germline CDR1 and CDR2: SEHNR and FQNEAQ (reference sequence). This CDR3 is 18 amino acids long. The CDR3: CASSSSLLAGGRAYEQYF. The CDR3 region has the DNA TGTGCCAGCAGCTCCTCTCTCCTAGCGGGAGGTAGGGCCTACGAGCAGTACTTC.

This clone appeared a few times. This chain joins TRBV7-8 and TRBJ1-2; no clear D gene. The CDR3 length is 13 residues. V shed 4 bases and J shed 7 bases, with 13 bases lying between them. Germline values: CDR1 SGHVS, CDR2 FQNEAQ. The CDR3 coding sequence is TGTGCCAGCAGCTACGGGTCCCGAGGTGGCTACACCTTC. This gives the protein CASSYGSRGGYTF.

The J gene is TRBJ2-7, the V gene TRBV11-3; 15 bases map to TRBD2. The DNA end is a closer match to TRBJ2-5, so the J assignment may be wrong. CDR1 is SGHNT, CDR2 YENEEA, per germline. The CDR3 totals 16 residues. For the CDR3, the DNA is TGTGCCAGCAGCCTCGGACTAGCGGGGGGGCAAGAGACCCAGTACTTC. Its translation: CASSLGLAGGQETQYF.

The chain has TRBV28 and TRBJ1-5; TRBD1 aligns across 7 bases. Germline V gene sequence: CDR1 MDHEN, CDR2 SYDVKM. With V trimmed by 5 bases and J by 7 bases, 8 bases remained unmatched. The CDR3 is made up of 14 amino acids. The CDR3: CASSRDRDFQPQHF. CDR3 bases: TGTGCCAGCAGTCGTGACAGGGATTTCCAGCCCCAGCATTTT.

The rearrangement joins TRBV10-2 to TRBJ1-5; D might be TRBD1 (6 bases). CDR1 and CDR2 (germline): WSHSY, SAAADI. V shed 6 bases and J shed 0 bases, with 6 bases lying between them. The CDR3 sequence is 13 residues long. CDR3 loop: CASRQGSNQPQHF. CDR3 nucleotides: TGCGCCAGCAGACAGGGTAGCAATCAGCCCCAGCATTTT.

This clone was counted between two and nine times. The CDR3 sequence is CASSYTGVATDTQYF. The CDR3 DNA follows: TGTGCCAGCAGCTACACAGGGGTGGCCACAGATACGCAGTATTTT. V is TRBV6-5 and J is TRBJ2-3; 7 nucleotides line up with TRBD1. The CDR3 has 15 amino acids. V dropped 6 bases and J dropped 2; count of bases not matched to a gene: 8. Germline lookup yields CDR1 MNHEY and CDR2 SVGAGI.

This clone has only a few counts. This chain uses TRBV18 with TRBJ2-7; D possibly corresponds to TRBD1 (6 bases). Trimming removed 2 bases at V and 0 bases at J, with 17 bases between. Per the germline V gene, CDR1 is KGHSH and CDR2 is LQKENI. This CDR3 comprises 17 residues. CDR3 sequence: CASSPSTLGASSYEQYF. CDR3 nucleotide sequence: TGTGCCAGCTCACCATCCACTCTGGGGGCCAGCTCCTACGAGCAGTACTTC.

The CDR3 sequence is CASTLTTPHFTEAFF. The CDR3 region has the DNA TGTGCCAGCACACTGACGACTCCCCATTTCACTGAAGCTTTCTTT. The chain couples TRBV6-5 to TRBJ1-1; D not certain. Germline values: CDR1 MNHEY, CDR2 SVGAGI. The CDR3 loop spans 15 amino acids. V lost 7 bases and J 4 bases, leaving 19 bases between the germline ends.

J is TRBJ2-2 and V is TRBV7-8; D is perhaps TRBD2 (6 bases). This CDR3 is 16 amino acids long. CDR1 and CDR2 from the germline V gene are SGHVS and FQNEAQ. V was pared by 5 bases and J by 0 bases, with 13 bases between. CDR3: CASSLLASPNTGELFF. DNA of the CDR3: TGTGCCAGCAGCCTTCTAGCGTCGCCGAACACCGGGGAGCTGTTTTTT.

CDR3 nucleotides: TGTGCCAGCAGCGTCGACAGGGATTTCCACGAGCAGTACTTC. It translates to CASSVDRDFHEQYF. This rearrangement joins TRBV7-9 to TRBJ2-7; TRBD1 aligns across 7 bases. The V and J ends lost 5 bases and 5 bases, in that order; junction bases with no gene match: 9. The CDR3 has 14 amino acids. CDR1 is SEHNR, CDR2 FQNEAQ, per germline (reference sequence).

The chain carries TRBV19 and TRBJ2-5; D ambiguous. V was shortened by 5 bases and J by 4 bases, with 17 bases between the two germline ends. This CDR3 contains 15 residues. The germline V gene encodes CDR1 LNHDA and CDR2 SQIVND (reference sequence). The CDR3 coding sequence is TGTGCCAGTAGTGACCTGGGCCCCAGTCGAGAGACCCAGTACTTC. Amino acid sequence: CASSDLGPSRETQYF.

This chain joins TRBV19 and TRBJ2-6, with a tentative D call TRBD2 (6 bases). In germline, CDR1 is LNHDA, CDR2 SQIVND (reference sequence). V lost 4 bases and J lost 4, with 17 bases in between. This CDR3 spans 17 amino acids. CDR3 bases: TGTGCCAGTAGTACAACCGGGGGTATGGGGGGGGCCAACGTCCTGACTTTC. Its translation is CASSTTGGMGGANVLTF.

V and J are TRBV9 and TRBJ1-5; TRBD1 might be the D (6 bases). Germline CDR1 reads SGDLS; CDR2 reads YYNGEE. The CDR3 extends over 15 amino acids. V dropped 0 bases and J dropped 5 bases, with 12 bases sitting between them. In DNA, the CDR3 is TGTGCCAGCAGCGTAGGGGAGGGGGGCTATCAGCCCCAGCATTTT. Translation gives CASSVGEGGYQPQHF.

V gene TRBV6-1 combines with J gene TRBJ1-2, with D maybe TRBD1 (6 bases). The CDR3 runs 13 residues. Trimming stripped 8 bases from V and 8 bases from J, with 18 bases between. The germline V gene encodes CDR1 MNHNS and CDR2 SASEGT. The CDR3: CASVGGVLLGYTF. The CDR3 DNA reads as TGTGCCAGCGTAGGGGGAGTCTTGTTAGGCTACACCTTC.

The genes are TRBV7-6 and TRBJ1-4; D is perhaps TRBD1 (5 bases). Trimming took off 5 bases at V and 0 bases at J, with 22 bases between the two ends. The V gene's germline CDR1 is SGHVS and CDR2 FNYEAQ. The CDR3 length is 19 residues. As DNA, the CDR3 is TGTGCCAGCAGCCCCTCTAGGGGTACTATTCTTACAACTAATGAAAAACTGTTTTTT. Its translation is CASSPSRGTILTTNEKLFF.

The chain links TRBV19 to TRBJ2-2; tentatively, D is TRBD2 (6 bases). This CDR3 comprises 14 residues. V was clipped by 6 bases and J by 6 bases, with 14 bases between them. CDR1 is LNHDA, CDR2 SQIVND, per germline (reference sequence). CDR3 amino acids: CASRGASGAGELFF. The CDR3 region has the DNA TGTGCCAGTAGGGGCGCCTCGGGGGCCGGGGAGCTGTTTTTT.

The chain employs TRBV2 and TRBJ1-5, with D maybe TRBD1 (6 bases). Germline loops: CDR1 SNHLY, CDR2 FYNNEI. V dropped 2 bases and J dropped 5 bases, with 16 bases sitting between them. The CDR3 covers 16 residues. CDR3 DNA: TGTGCCAGCAGTGAATCTCTAGGGACACTTTATCAGCCCCAGCATTTT. It encodes CASSESLGTLYQPQHF.

The chain couples TRBV15 to TRBJ1-4; 7 nucleotides line up with TRBD1. The trim removed 1 base at V and 3 bases at J, leaving 5 bases unmatched. Germline-derived CDR1 and CDR2 are LNHNV and YYDKDF (reference sequence). This CDR3 is built from 16 residues. The CDR3 DNA reads TGTGCCACCAGCAGAGGGGCGGACAGGCCTAATGAAAAACTGTTTTTT. Translated: CATSRGADRPNEKLFF.

A single count supports this clone. This chain uses TRBV14 with TRBJ2-3, with TRBD2 identical over 11 bases. CDR3 length equals 16 residues. Germline V gene lookup returns CDR1 SGHDN and CDR2 FVKESK. The J segment lost 2 bases and the V segment lost 3 bases, leaving 4 bases of the junction unmatched. This chain's CDR3 is CASSQLAGGLTDTQYF. The DNA of the CDR3 is TGTGCCAGCAGCCAGCTAGCGGGGGGACTCACAGATACGCAGTATTTT.